A single sample is the source of the 2 T cell receptor beta chains below, sequenced in a study of beta chain features in type 1 diabetes. The study, taken as a whole, reports: Among patients with Type 1 diabetes, TCRB CDR3s were moderately but significantly shorter in every one of the four CD4+ subsets.

The isolated RNA, all of it, was reverse transcribed, so expressed TCRB transcripts were what got sequenced. Clones were read by immunoSEQ multiplex PCR, and TCRdb kept only the in-frame ones, dropping some. Of 120,000 to 150,000 clones listed, roughly an eighth are singletons. These receptors have no known antigen. Material: central memory CD4+ T cells from blood. Receptors were obtained from a man aged 18-30 years with type 1 diabetes.

V is TRBV11-3 and J is TRBJ2-7, with 9 bases that match TRBD1. This CDR3 spans 15 amino acids. J was trimmed by 6 bases and V by 3 bases; bases with no gene match: 9. In germline, CDR1 is SGHNT, CDR2 YENEEA. CDR3: CASSFMTGGVGEQYF. The CDR3 nucleotides read TGTGCCAGCAGCTTTATGACAGGGGGAGTAGGCGAGCAGTACTTC.

The J gene is TRBJ2-5, the V gene TRBV9; no clear D gene. The CDR3 is 15 amino acids. Trimming left V 0 bases short and J 7 bases short, with 16 bases between. Germline V gene lookup returns CDR1 SGDLS and CDR2 YYNGEE. The CDR3: CASSVGTPGTGTQYF. CDR3 nucleotides: TGTGCCAGCAGCGTAGGGACCCCTGGAACCGGGACCCAGTACTTC. Full variable domain (missing parts from reference TRBV9 and TRBJ2-5): DSGVTQTPKHLITATGQRVTLRCSPRSGDLSVYWYQQSLDQGLQFLIQYYNGEERAKGNILERFSAQQFPDLHSELNLSSLELGDSALYFCASSVGTPGTGTQYFGPGTRLLVL.